The entry below gives a single T cell receptor (beta chain) sequence along with its context. Its antigen is still unknown. V shed 1 base, J shed 3 bases, and the junction held 3 bases outside the gene matches. The CDR3 contains 16 residues. CDR1 is LNHDA and CDR2 is SQIVND in the germline V gene (reference sequence). This sample is drawn from a study of T cell responses to AZD1222 COVID-19 vaccine. Whole-study results and caveats: Clonal diversity may have been underestimated, and the donors were mostly white British, with more females than males. Nearly half of spike-specific TCRs reportedly target variant regions that are unmutated in the B.1.351 and B.1.1.7 variants.

Sequenced by immunoSEQ multiplex PCR; TCRdb stores in-frame clones only, minus some. This sample has around 140,000 clones, with around 93% found just once. This sample comprised peripheral blood, obtained on day 0 of AZD1222 vaccination. V is TRBV19 and J is TRBJ2-2; 9 bases line up with TRBD2. This receptor was taken from an adult in good health. CDR3 in amino acids: CASSIGTSGYTGELFF. The CDR3 DNA sequence: TGTGCCAGTAGTATAGGTACTAGCGGGTACACCGGGGAGCTGTTTTTT. The whole variable domain, filled in from reference TRBV19 and TRBJ2-2, reads DGGITQSPKYLFRKEGQNVTLSCEQNLNHDAMYWYRQDPGQGLRLIYYSQIVNDFQKGDIAEGYSVSREKKESFPLTVTSAQKNPTAFYLCASSIGTSGYTGELFFGEGSRLTVL.